This T cell receptor beta chain was sequenced for a study of T cell responses to AZD1222 COVID-19 vaccine. Study-level findings and limits: Nearly half of spike-specific TCRs reportedly target unmutated variant regions. There were mostly white British donors and more females than males, and clonal diversity was possibly underestimated. Baseline testing showed seropositivity in only six AZD1222 recipients.

The table came from immunoSEQ multiplex PCR; TCRdb's copy has only in-frame clones and leaves some out. The sample lists 20,000 or so clones, roughly four fifths seen once, with around 23% in the top ten. Turning to this clone: Its target is unknown.

Some second doses came at about 4 weeks and others at about 12 weeks; these were pooled. The receptor's source is an adult who received the AZD1222 COVID-19 vaccine. Sequenced here: peripheral blood, sampled 28 days after the second AZD1222 dose.

CDR3 protein: CATSTLQAPTYEQYF. The CDR3 DNA is TGTGCCACCAGCACTTTACAGGCTCCTACCTACGAGCAGTACTTC. The V and J genes are TRBV15 and TRBJ2-7; maybe TRBD1 (5 bases). Germline V gene sequence: CDR1 LNHNV, CDR2 YYDKDF (reference sequence). The CDR3 loop spans 15 amino acids. Deletions cut 4 bases from V and 2 bases from J, with 15 bases between.